This T cell receptor (beta chain) comes out of a study of regulatory T cells in long-lasting Graves disease. Time point meaning: newly diagnosed GD, antithyroid drugs for less than 3 months. The TCR library was made from RNA extracted from PBMCs. Findings of the study overall: Patients with persistent disease showed a bias toward TRBV28, TRBJ1-2 and TRBJ2-5.

This clonotype occurred many times. Its antigen is unknown. Arm-PCR of CDR3 regions with iRepertoire HTBI primers generated TCR beta libraries. A single record per CDR3 protein comes from TCRdb applying MiXCR to the multiplex PCR reads. Found here are some 560,000 distinct CDR3 sequences, about 15% of them singletons; the top ten hold around 25%. Between the trimmed V and J ends, which lost 5 bases and 1 base, there was a span of 11 bases. Germline-derived CDR1 and CDR2 are SGHAT and FQDESV (reference sequence). The CDR3 spans 14 residues. This sample was shared with a second study, whose subject was T cells in Graves' hyperthyroidism and ophthalmopathy. That work adds: Carried out on the TCR CDR3, a first-round RT-PCR used the HTBI primer set.

Sequenced here: peripheral blood mononuclear cells (PBMCs), sampled at new diagnosis, from a patient treated with antithyroid drugs. The sequence derives from a woman aged 35-65 years with Graves disease. The V and J genes are TRBV11-1 and TRBJ1-1; a weak D match, TRBD1 (5 bases). The CDR3 DNA is TGTGCCAGCAGCCCCTCTGACAGGAACACTGAAGCTTTCTTT. This encodes CASSPSDRNTEAFF.